This TCR beta chain was observed in a study of Graves' ophthalmopathy and Graves' hyperthyroidism. The germline V gene encodes CDR1 SGHKS and CDR2 YYEKEE (reference sequence). This CDR3 is built from 15 residues. The V gene lost 4 bases and the J gene lost 0 bases, with 11 bases spanning the gap. TCR beta CDR3 amplification used RNA transcripts. First-round RT-PCR relied on HTBI primers, and a second-round multiplex PCR came next. TCRdb reanalysed the multiplex PCR reads using MiXCR and keeps one entry per CDR3 protein. The data show about 380,000 distinct CDR3 sequences, with 15% to 19% seen just once and roughly 7% held by the top ten. This clonotype has a handful of counts.

The receptor's source is a woman between 18 and 30 years old with stable Graves' hyperthyroidism. Sequenced input: peripheral blood. V usage is TRBV5-5 and J usage is TRBJ1-3; D gene uncertain. The CDR3 nucleotides are TGTGCCAGCAGCCTCCGGGCAGCCTCTGGAAACACCATATATTTT. This sequence encodes CASSLRAASGNTIYF. The whole variable domain, remainder taken from reference TRBV5-5 and TRBJ1-3, is DAGVTQSPTHLIKTRGQQVTLRCSPISGHKSVSWYQQVLGQGPQFIFQYYEKEERGRGNFPDRFSARQFPNYSSELNVNALLLGDSALYLCASSLRAASGNTIYFGEGSWLTVV.